This TCR beta chain was sequenced during a study of blood T cell repertoires in COVID-19. Study context: Donors in the United States, Italy and Spain gave samples during acute or convalescent COVID-19. T cells, B-cell-depleted T cells, or PBMCs supplied cDNA or gDNA.

This CDR3 has 14 amino acids. Germline assignment: CDR1 SGHVS and CDR2 FQNEAQ. The V end was cut by 3 bases, the J end by 1 base, with 9 bases between. Study processing details: By means of reference gene primer amplification, nucleated cell counts were estimated. Produced via immunoSEQ multiplex PCR; TCRdb's table is partial and in-frame only. V and J calls and clone size are as listed in that table; D and trimming were resolved from the DNA. The sample has about 160,000 clones; 85% are singletons. The TCR comes from a human donor with acute or convalescent COVID-19. The donor label of this sample is uncertain. The sample consisted of peripheral blood. The chain combines TRBV7-8 with TRBJ1-1; no clear D. CDR3 nucleotides: TGTGCCAGCAGCTTGAGAGTCCCGAACACTGAAGCTTTCTTT. This codes for CASSLRVPNTEAFF.